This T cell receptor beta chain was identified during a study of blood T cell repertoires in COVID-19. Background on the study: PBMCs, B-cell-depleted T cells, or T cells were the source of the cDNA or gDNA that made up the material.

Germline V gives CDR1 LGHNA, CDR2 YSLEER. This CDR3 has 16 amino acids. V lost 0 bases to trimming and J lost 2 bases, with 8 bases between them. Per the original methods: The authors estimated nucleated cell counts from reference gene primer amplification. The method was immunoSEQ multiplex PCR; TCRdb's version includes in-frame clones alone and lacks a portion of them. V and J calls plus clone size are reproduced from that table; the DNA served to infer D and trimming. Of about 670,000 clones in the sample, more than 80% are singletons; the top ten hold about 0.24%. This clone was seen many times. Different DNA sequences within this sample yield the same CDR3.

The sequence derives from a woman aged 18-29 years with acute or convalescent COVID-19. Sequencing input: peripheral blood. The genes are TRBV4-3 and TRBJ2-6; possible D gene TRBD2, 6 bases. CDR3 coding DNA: TGCGCCAGCAGCCAAGACGGGGGAGCTGGGGCCAACGTCCTGACTTTC. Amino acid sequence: CASSQDGGAGANVLTF.